This passage covers 17 T cell receptor beta chains from one sample sequenced in a study of T cell responses to AZD1222 COVID-19 vaccine. The table came from immunoSEQ multiplex PCR; TCRdb's copy has only in-frame clones and leaves some out. The profile shows fewer than 150,000 clones, more than 75% of them singletons. This material consisted of peripheral blood, taken on day 0 of AZD1222 vaccination. The receptors originated from an adult in good health.

The count of this clone is one. The chain has TRBV4-1 and TRBJ2-7, with a possible D match to TRBD2 (5 bases). Trimming took off 0 bases at V and 3 bases at J, with 21 bases between the two ends. The CDR3 has 18 residues. Germline V gives CDR1 MGHRA, CDR2 YSYEKL. The CDR3 loop reads CASSQDLYWTSNLYEQYF. CDR3 sequence (DNA): TGCGCCAGCAGCCAAGATTTGTACTGGACTTCCAATCTCTACGAGCAGTACTTC.

This clone was recorded once. The rearrangement uses TRBV6-4 and TRBJ2-6; 11 positions match TRBD1. V trimming: 6 bases; J trimming: 0 bases; junction bases outside the gene matches: 4. The CDR3 covers 17 residues. In germline, CDR1 is MRHNA, CDR2 SNTAGT. CDR3 amino acids: CASSVGTGGSGANVLTF. CDR3 DNA: TGTGCCAGCAGCGTCGGGACAGGGGGCTCTGGGGCCAACGTCCTGACTTTC.

The chain is built from TRBV5-4 and TRBJ2-1; 9 nucleotides match TRBD2. J gave up 2 bases and V 4 bases, and 7 bases lay outside the gene matches. This CDR3 has 16 residues. The V gene's germline CDR1 is SGHNT and CDR2 YYREEE (reference sequence). The CDR3 region has the DNA TGTGCCAGCAGCCGCGCCTCTAGCGGGGCCTACAATGAGCAGTTCTTC. It specifies CASSRASSGAYNEQFF.

This chain connects TRBV7-9 to TRBJ1-1; D remains unclear. Germline-derived CDR1 and CDR2 are SEHNR and FQNEAQ (reference sequence). Trimming left V 2 bases short and J 1 base short, with 5 bases between. The CDR3 is 13 amino acids. For the CDR3, the DNA is TGTGCCAGCAGCTTATCACAGAACACTGAAGCTTTCTTT. This encodes CASSLSQNTEAFF.

The chain carries TRBV27 and TRBJ2-3, with a tentative D call TRBD1 (6 bases). Per germline, CDR1 MNHEY and CDR2 SMNVEV (reference sequence). The CDR3 runs to 15 residues. V shed 3 bases and J shed 1 base, with 11 bases lying between them. CDR3 residues: CASSFRGRGTDTQYF. The CDR3 coding sequence is TGTGCCAGCAGTTTCAGGGGTCGGGGCACAGATACGCAGTATTTT.

The chain carries TRBV28 and TRBJ1-2; D gene ambiguous. V was pared by 1 base and J by 0 bases, with 9 bases between. The CDR3 runs to 15 residues. The V gene's germline CDR1 is MDHEN and CDR2 SYDVKM. DNA of the CDR3: TGTGCCAGCAGTTTATTTGCAGTCGCTAACTATGGCTACACCTTC. This sequence encodes CASSLFAVANYGYTF.

The chain recombines TRBV2 with TRBJ1-5; D is perhaps TRBD1 (6 bases). Looked up from germline, CDR1 is SNHLY and CDR2 is FYNNEI. The CDR3 covers 12 residues. The V gene lost 8 bases and the J gene lost 6 bases, with 11 bases spanning the gap. In nucleotides, the CDR3 is TGTGCCAGCCGGACAGTCGGTCAGCCCCAGCATTTT. Protein sequence: CASRTVGQPQHF. The entire variable domain, with the rest obtained from reference TRBV2 and TRBJ1-5, is as follows: EPEVTQTPSHQVTQMGQEVILRCVPISNHLYFYWYRQILGQKVEFLVSFYNNEISEKSEIFDDQFSVERPDGSNFTLKIRSTKLEDSAMYFCASRTVGQPQHFGDGTRLSIL.

This clone was picked up a small number of times. The rearrangement uses TRBV14 and TRBJ2-7, with 10 bases matching TRBD1. The CDR3 runs to 16 residues. J gave up 4 bases and V 1 base, and 7 bases lay outside the gene matches. Germline values: CDR1 SGHDN, CDR2 FVKESK. The CDR3 coding sequence is TGTGCCAGCAGCCAAGTTTCCCGGGACAGGGGATACGAGCAGTACTTC. Translated, it gives CASSQVSRDRGYEQYF.

The V gene is TRBV9, the J gene TRBJ1-6; D gene ambiguous. The V gene lost 0 bases and the J gene lost 10 bases, with 8 bases spanning the gap. CDR1 is SGDLS and CDR2 is YYNGEE in the germline V gene. This CDR3 spans 13 amino acids. Here the CDR3 reads CASSVGVGSPLHF. The CDR3 DNA sequence: TGTGCCAGCAGCGTAGGGGTTGGGTCACCCCTCCACTTT.

DNA for the CDR3: TGTGCCAGCAGCCAAGGGCCGACTAGCGGGAGGGTTTGGACAGATACGCAGTATTTT. Translation: CASSQGPTSGRVWTDTQYF. The chain recombines TRBV3-1 (or the pseudogene TRBV3-2) with TRBJ2-3; TRBD2 agrees at 14 bases. After removal of 1 base from V and 3 bases from J, the junction contained 9 bases not matched to a gene. CDR1 LGHDT and CDR2 YNNKEL come from the germline V gene (reference sequence). The CDR3 spans 19 residues.

This clone was seen a few times. The chain is built from TRBV28 and TRBJ1-3; 7 nucleotides align to TRBD1. CDR1 is MDHEN and CDR2 is SYDVKM in the germline V gene. The CDR3 spans 13 residues. The V segment lost 2 bases and the J segment 7 bases; nucleotides outside the gene matches: 2. CDR3 coding DNA: TGTGCCAGCAGTTTACAAGGGGGCAACACCATATATTTT. This translates into CASSLQGGNTIYF.

The chain uses TRBV7-8 and TRBJ1-5; 12 nucleotides agree with TRBD1. After removal of 5 bases from V and 7 bases from J, the junction contained 9 bases not matched to a gene. The CDR3 spans 16 residues. CDR1 SGHVS and CDR2 FQNEAQ come from the germline V gene. For the CDR3, the DNA is TGTGCCAGCAGCCGATCCGGGACAGGGGGCAGGCAGCCCCAGCATTTT. This codes for CASSRSGTGGRQPQHF.

The table lists this clone with a count of one. The chain joins TRBV7-2 to TRBJ2-1; D unresolved. Germline CDR1 reads SGHTA; CDR2 reads FQGNSA. The CDR3 has 13 amino acids. Trimming stripped 3 bases from V and 9 bases from J, with 12 bases between. CDR3 amino acids: CASSFGPSGEQFF. In DNA, the CDR3 is TGTGCCAGCAGCTTCGGACCCTCCGGTGAGCAGTTCTTC.

By share, this clone counts as medium-sized. The chain recombines TRBV4-2 with TRBJ2-5; D is tentatively TRBD1 or TRBD2 (5 bases each). This CDR3 has 16 amino acids. V lost 4 bases and J 2 bases, leaving 17 bases between the germline ends. Looked up from germline, CDR1 is LGHNA and CDR2 is YNFKEQ. CDR3 DNA: TGTGCCAGCAGCCGGGCGTTTGGGGGATCGCAAGAGACCCAGTACTTC. Translation: CASSRAFGGSQETQYF.

V usage is TRBV6-6 and J usage is TRBJ2-5; D is undetermined. The CDR3 loop spans 14 amino acids. V dropped 2 bases and J dropped 3 bases, with 10 bases sitting between them. Germline V lookup: CDR1 MNHNY, CDR2 SVGAGI (reference sequence). The CDR3 DNA follows: TGTGCCAGCAGTTACGCAGGACGCGAAGAGACCCAGTACTTC. This translates into CASSYAGREETQYF.

The chain couples TRBV19 to TRBJ2-1; D is perhaps TRBD1 (6 bases). Deletions cut 3 bases from V and 0 bases from J, with 6 bases between. The CDR3 length is 14 residues. The germline V gene has CDR1 LNHDA and CDR2 SQIVND (reference sequence). The CDR3 nucleotides are TGTGCCAGTAGTATCAGGGGCTCCTACAATGAGCAGTTCTTC. Translating gives CASSIRGSYNEQFF.

The CDR3 region has the DNA TGTGCCAGCAGTTCCATTACCGGGACAGGTCTCCACTTT. It codes for CASSSITGTGLHF. This sequence joins TRBV12-3 or TRBV12-4 and TRBJ1-6; 8 bases line up with TRBD1. The V segment lost 4 bases and the J segment 16 bases; nucleotides outside the gene matches: 9. The CDR3 has 13 residues.